This TCR beta chain was captured in a study of blood T cells in healthy people across ages. The wider study: Roughly one uniquely barcoded beta molecule per two T cells was captured.

This clonotype was detected only a few times. Its specificity is not known. Each sample yielded at least 5 micrograms of PBMC total RNA. General study findings and limits: Investigators treated diversity estimates from one million T cells as underestimates.

This CDR3 spans 13 amino acids. CDR1 is LGHDT and CDR2 is YNNKEL in the germline V gene (reference sequence). Unmatched junction bases numbered 3, after V lost 1 base and J lost 7 bases. Primed by a sample-barcoded 5' primer and a J-beta primer mix, a second PCR proceeded for 7 to 11 cycles. TCRdb reprocessed the 5' RACE reads with MiXCR, giving one entry per CDR3 protein. The data contain around 990,000 distinct CDR3 sequences, approximately 38% of them seen just once; the ten biggest clones take up less than 15%. The source material was blood. The rearrangement uses TRBV3-1 and TRBJ2-5; 7 nucleotides match TRBD2. This receptor was identified in a man aged 18 to 35 in good health. The CDR3 sequence: CASSQGGGGTQYF. The DNA for the CDR3 is TGTGCCAGCAGCCAAGGCGGGGGTGGGACCCAGTACTTC.